The rows below give T cell receptor beta chains drawn from one sample of a study of blood T cell repertoires in COVID-19. Sequenced by immunoSEQ multiplex PCR; TCRdb stores in-frame clones only, minus some. The repertoire holds about 330,000 clones, 85% seen once, with 6% to 9% in the top ten. What was sequenced was peripheral blood. Source of these receptors: a human donor in a cohort sampled during active COVID-19. CDR3s include the opening cysteine and the closing phenylalanine or tryptophan. The D gene is left open where the match is weak. Clone size is stated in some rows and not others, as once, few, many or a class when expanded.

d_call clone_size j_call v_call cdr3_nt cdr3_aa
. . TRBJ1-1 TRBV7-3 TGTGCCAGCAGCTTTACACCTGCGAACACTGAAGCTTTCTTT CASSFTPANTEAFF
TRBD2 . TRBJ2-7 TRBV5-6 TGTGCCAGCAGCTCTAAGACAGGACTAGCGGGGGCTCAGAACGACTTC CASSSKTGLAGAQNDF
TRBD1 . TRBJ1-6 TRBV5-1 TGCGCCAGCAGCTTGGCTTCGAGGGGGCATAATTCACCCCTCCACTTT CASSLASRGHNSPLHF
TRBD1 . TRBJ1-2 TRBV7-8 TGTGCCAGCAGCGTGGACAGGGGGTATGGCTACACCTTC CASSVDRGYGYTF
. . TRBJ1-1 TRBV9 TGTGCCAGCAGCGCCACTATCAGGGGCACTGAAGCTTTCTTT CASSATIRGTEAFF
. . TRBJ1-1 TRBV19 TGTGCCAGTAGTCGGGGGTACGCTGAAGCTTTCTTT CASSRGYAEAFF
. . TRBJ1-1 TRBV5-1 TGCGCCAGCAGCTTGGAGTCAGGGGCGAGCACTGAAGCTTTCTTT CASSLESGASTEAFF
. . TRBJ1-1 TRBV5-6 TGTGCCAGCAGCTTGGACCTTGACAGGAACACTGAAGCTTTCTTT CASSLDLDRNTEAFF
. . TRBJ1-1 TRBV30 TGTGCCTGGAAAAAGGCCCCGCGGACTGAAGCTTTCTTT CAWKKAPRTEAFF
. . TRBJ1-1 TRBV29-1 TGCAGCGTTGCTGGAAGTGGCAGGCAAGCTTTCTTT CSVAGSGRQAFF
. . TRBJ1-5 TRBV30 TGTGCCTGGAGGGACAGCCCGAGTCAGCCCCAGCATTTT CAWRDSPSQPQHF
TRBD1 once TRBJ1-2 TRBV7-9 TGTGCCAGCACTACCGGACAGGGGAACTATGGCTACACCTTC CASTTGQGNYGYTF
. . TRBJ1-2 TRBV5-4 TGTGCCAGCAGCTTTGTCAGGGGTTATGGCTACACCTTC CASSFVRGYGYTF
. . TRBJ1-5 TRBV20-1 TGCAGTGCTAGTCCCCGGAGGGGCAATCAGCCCCAGCATTTT CSASPRRGNQPQHF
TRBD2 . TRBJ2-3 TRBV10-3 TGTGCCATCAGTGCGCCTAGCGGGGGGGGCACAGATACGCAGTATTTT CAISAPSGGGTDTQYF
. . TRBJ2-1 TRBV6-5 TGTGCCAGCAGGTCGGTCAGGAACTACAATGAGCAGTTCTTC CASRSVRNYNEQFF
TRBD1 . TRBJ2-6 TRBV9 TGTGCCAGCAGCGAACGACAGGGGACGGGGGCCAACGTCCTGACTTTC CASSERQGTGANVLTF
. . TRBJ2-3 TRBV5-1 TGCGCCAGTCAGGGGCCAGATACGCAGTATTTT CASQGPDTQYF
. . TRBJ1-2 TRBV6-2/TRBV6-3 TGTGCCAGCAGTTACTCGAGACGGACAAACTATGGCTACACCTTC CASSYSRRTNYGYTF
. . TRBJ1-1 TRBV9 TGTGCCAGCAGCGTAGATCCCGGGGTGAGCACTGAAGCTTTCTTT CASSVDPGVSTEAFF
TRBD1 . TRBJ1-5 TRBV2 TGTGCCAGCACCCAAAGCAGGGGGCTAGTTCAGCCCCAGCATTTT CASTQSRGLVQPQHF
TRBD2 . TRBJ2-4 TRBV10-3 TGTGCCATCAGTGAGTCGTCGACTAGCGGAAAAAACATTCAGTACTTC CAISESSTSGKNIQYF
TRBD1 . TRBJ1-1 TRBV10-1 TGCGCCACCAGCCGGGACAGGGCCACTGAAGCTTTCTTT CATSRDRATEAFF
TRBD1 . TRBJ2-5 TRBV10-1 TGCGCCAGCAGTGAAGACAGGGTGGGAGAGACCCAGTACTTC CASSEDRVGETQYF
. . TRBJ1-1 TRBV29-1 TGCAGCGTTCGACGGGACAAAAGAGACACTGAAGCTTTCTTT CSVRRDKRDTEAFF
. . TRBJ2-3 TRBV2 TGTGCCAGCAGTGACAGGGAAGATACGCAGTATTTT CASSDREDTQYF
. . TRBJ1-1 TRBV3-1/TRBV3-2 TGTGCCAGCAGCCAAGGATGGGGGGGCAGGGAAGCTTTCTTT CASSQGWGGREAFF
TRBD1 few TRBJ2-1 TRBV5-1 TGCGCCAGCAGCTTGGCCCCGGGACAGGGATACAATGAGCAGTTCTTC CASSLAPGQGYNEQFF
. . TRBJ1-1 TRBV6-5 TGTGCCAGCAGGCAGAGAAAGGGAGCCGTTTCAGAAGCTTTCTTT CASRQRKGAVSEAFF
. . TRBJ1-3 TRBV29-1 TGCAGCGCTACGGGGGGGAACTCTGGAAACACCATATATTTT CSATGGNSGNTIYF
. . TRBJ2-7 TRBV18 TGTGCCAGCTCACCCGGGGTCACTCCATACGACGAGCAGTACTTC CASSPGVTPYDEQYF
. . TRBJ1-5 TRBV11-1 TGTGCCAGCAGCCGAAGTAGTAATCAGCCCCAGCATTTT CASSRSSNQPQHF
TRBD2 . TRBJ2-4 TRBV19 TGTGCCAGTAGTAGGAGGGGACTAGCGGGCGGGGTCGACAAAAACATTCAGTACTTC CASSRRGLAGGVDKNIQYF
. . TRBJ1-2 TRBV29-1 TGCAGCGTAGCTAAAGGGGATAGCTACACCTTC CSVAKGDSYTF
. . TRBJ2-6 TRBV5-1 TGCGCCAGCAGCTTGACCCCCGGACAGAGCTCTGGGGCCAACGTCCTGACTTTC CASSLTPGQSSGANVLTF
TRBD2 . TRBJ2-5 TRBV24-1 TGTGCCACCAGTGACCAGACTAGCGGGGGGGATGGGACCCAGTACTTC CATSDQTSGGDGTQYF
TRBD1 . TRBJ2-3 TRBV7-9 TGTGCCAGCAGCTTGGACAGGAGCACAGATACGCAGTATTTT CASSLDRSTDTQYF
TRBD1 . TRBJ1-1 TRBV2 TGTGCCAGCAGGGACAGGGGTTTTTTGGCTGAAGCTTTCTTT CASRDRGFLAEAFF
TRBD2 . TRBJ2-1 TRBV30 TGTGCCTGGAGTGTACCTGGGACTAGCGGTCGCGAGTTCTTC CAWSVPGTSGREFF
. . TRBJ2-2 TRBV13 TGTGCCAGCAGCCGACAGAACACCGGGGAGCTGTTTTTT CASSRQNTGELFF
. . TRBJ1-2 TRBV18 TGTGCCAGCTCACCACAGGGGGACTATGGCTACACCTTC CASSPQGDYGYTF
TRBD1 . TRBJ2-7 TRBV7-7 TGTGCCAGCAGCTTGGGGACAGGGGCCTACGAGCAGTACTTC CASSLGTGAYEQYF
TRBD2 . TRBJ2-3 TRBV5-4 TGTGCCAGCAGCTTGCAACTAGCGGCCCCAGATACGCAGTATTTT CASSLQLAAPDTQYF
. . TRBJ1-2 TRBV7-9 TGTGCCAGCAGCTTCCCGGGACTGGGCGTCGACACCTTC CASSFPGLGVDTF
. . TRBJ2-7 TRBV6-5 TGTGCCAGCAGTTCTCCGACTAGAAGTGAGTACGAGCAGTACTTC CASSSPTRSEYEQYF
. many TRBJ2-3 TRBV6-5 TGTGCCAGCAGAACCGGGGGGCCGGGTGATACGCAGTATTTT CASRTGGPGDTQYF
. . TRBJ2-2 TRBV19 TGTGCCAGTAGTCTTTTCTACACCGGGGAGCTGTTTTTT CASSLFYTGELFF